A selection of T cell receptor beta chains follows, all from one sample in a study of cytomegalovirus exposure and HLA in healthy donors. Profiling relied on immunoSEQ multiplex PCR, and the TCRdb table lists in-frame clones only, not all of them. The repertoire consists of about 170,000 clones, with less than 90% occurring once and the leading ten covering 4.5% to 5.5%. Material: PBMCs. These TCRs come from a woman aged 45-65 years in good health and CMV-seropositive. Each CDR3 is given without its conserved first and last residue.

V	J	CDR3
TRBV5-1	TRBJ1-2	ASSSGTDPLANYGYT
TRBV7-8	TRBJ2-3	AASPTSGGAMSTDTQY
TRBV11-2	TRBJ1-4	ASSLVTGQSLF
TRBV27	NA	ASRGTGQLTYEQY
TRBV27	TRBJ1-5	ASSLGGQPQH
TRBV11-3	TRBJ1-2	ASSVSGTGTRYT
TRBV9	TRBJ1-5	ASSRGQYSNQPQH
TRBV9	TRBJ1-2	ASSTGELGGYT
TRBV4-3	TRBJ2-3	ASSQDNGQVTDTQY
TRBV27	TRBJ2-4	ASSRQGLAKNIQY
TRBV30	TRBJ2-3	AWRGLTDTQY
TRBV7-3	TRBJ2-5	ASSLMGLQETQY
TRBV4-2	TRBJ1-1	ASSLMGRQWAGSSTEAF
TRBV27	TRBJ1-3	ASSRTGFGNTIY
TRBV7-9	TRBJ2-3	SSSLGFDGGSTDTQY
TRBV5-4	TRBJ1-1	ASSFGQGGTEAF
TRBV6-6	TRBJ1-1	ASSPRGSDTEAF
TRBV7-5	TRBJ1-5	ARSFRQGQLFNQPQH
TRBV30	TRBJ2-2	AWLAVTGELF
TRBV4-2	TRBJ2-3	ASSQLSDRTQY
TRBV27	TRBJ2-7	ASSQNSLGEQY
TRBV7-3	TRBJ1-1	ASSLGRGNTEAF
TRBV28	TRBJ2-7	ATHNIQGYEQY
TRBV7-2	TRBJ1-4	ASSLLGGGNEKLF
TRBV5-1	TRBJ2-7	ASSLLDSSYEQY
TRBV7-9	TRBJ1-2	ASSLDKGGYA
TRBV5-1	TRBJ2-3	ASSLGLAFTDTQY
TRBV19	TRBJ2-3	ASTPAGGWDTQY
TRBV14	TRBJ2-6	ASSQALSGANVLT
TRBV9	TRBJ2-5	ASSVADRGPHQETQY
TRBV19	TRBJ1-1	ASSDTANTEAF
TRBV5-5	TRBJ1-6	ASSLEPSSYNSPLH
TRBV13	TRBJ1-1	ASSLLPAGAF
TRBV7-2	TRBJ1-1	ASSLRGTEAF
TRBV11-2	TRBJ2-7	ASSSGTDPYEQY
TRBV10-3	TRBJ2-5	AIRGASGSQETQY
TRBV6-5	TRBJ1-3	ATQGSSGNTIY
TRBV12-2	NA	ASRLAKHRGYEQY
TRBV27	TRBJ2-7	ASSPSTGLEQY
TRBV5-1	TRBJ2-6	ASRQGAPSGANVLT
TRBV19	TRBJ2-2	ASSTQGAQTGELF
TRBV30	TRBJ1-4	AWGTGREKLF